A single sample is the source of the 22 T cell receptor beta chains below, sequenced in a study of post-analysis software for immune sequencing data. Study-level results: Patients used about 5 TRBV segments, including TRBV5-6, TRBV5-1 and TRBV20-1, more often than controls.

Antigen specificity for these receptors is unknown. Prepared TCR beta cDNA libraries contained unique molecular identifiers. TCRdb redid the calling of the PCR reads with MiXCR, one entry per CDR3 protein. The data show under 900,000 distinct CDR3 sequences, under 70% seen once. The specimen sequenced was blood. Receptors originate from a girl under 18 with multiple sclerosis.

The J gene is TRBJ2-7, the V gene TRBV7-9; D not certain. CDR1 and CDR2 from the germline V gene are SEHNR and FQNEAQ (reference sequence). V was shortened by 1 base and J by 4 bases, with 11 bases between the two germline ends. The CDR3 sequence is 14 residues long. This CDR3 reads CASSLDPAWYEQYF. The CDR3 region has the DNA TGTGCCAGCAGCTTAGATCCAGCTTGGTACGAGCAGTACTTC.

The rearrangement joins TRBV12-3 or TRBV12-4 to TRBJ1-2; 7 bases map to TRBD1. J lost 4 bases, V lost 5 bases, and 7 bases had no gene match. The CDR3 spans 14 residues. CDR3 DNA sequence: TGTGCCAGCAGTCTGAGGGACAGCTTCTATGGCTACACCTTC. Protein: CASSLRDSFYGYTF.

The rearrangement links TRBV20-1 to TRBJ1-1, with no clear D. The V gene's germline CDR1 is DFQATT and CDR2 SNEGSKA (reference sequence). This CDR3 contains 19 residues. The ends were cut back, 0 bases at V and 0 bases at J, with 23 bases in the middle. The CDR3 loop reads CSARDPGPRDQVMNTEAFF. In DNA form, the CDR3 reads TGCAGTGCTAGAGATCCGGGTCCCAGAGACCAAGTCATGAACACTGAAGCTTTCTTT.

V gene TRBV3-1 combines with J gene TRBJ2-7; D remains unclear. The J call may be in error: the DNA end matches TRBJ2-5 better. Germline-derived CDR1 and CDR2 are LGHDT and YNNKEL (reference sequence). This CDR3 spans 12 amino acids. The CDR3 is CASSQDGKTQYF. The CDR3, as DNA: TGTGCCAGCAGCCAAGATGGAAAGACCCAGTACTTC.

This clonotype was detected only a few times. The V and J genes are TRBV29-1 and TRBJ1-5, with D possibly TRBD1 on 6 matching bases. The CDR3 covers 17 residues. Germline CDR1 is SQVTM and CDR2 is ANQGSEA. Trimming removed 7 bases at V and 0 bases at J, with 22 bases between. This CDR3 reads CSDNADGQNLSNQPQHF. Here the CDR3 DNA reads TGCAGCGACAACGCTGATGGACAGAACCTTAGCAATCAGCCCCAGCATTTT.

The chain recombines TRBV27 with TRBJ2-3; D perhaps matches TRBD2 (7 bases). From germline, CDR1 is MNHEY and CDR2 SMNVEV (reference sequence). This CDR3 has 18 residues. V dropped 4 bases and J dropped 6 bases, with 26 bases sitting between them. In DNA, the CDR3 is TGTGCCAGCAGTTCCCAAACCTACAGGGAGGGAGGCGCGGATACGCAGTATTTT. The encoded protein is CASSSQTYREGGADTQYF.

The CDR3 DNA follows: TGCGCCAGCAGCTTGGGGGACAGGGAGGACCAAGAGACCCAGTACTTC. Translated, it gives CASSLGDREDQETQYF. The J gene is TRBJ2-5, the V gene TRBV5-1; TRBD1 agrees at 9 bases. V was clipped by 0 bases and J by 0 bases; unmatched bases: 3. The CDR3 has 16 amino acids. Germline V gene sequence: CDR1 SGHRS, CDR2 YFSETQ.

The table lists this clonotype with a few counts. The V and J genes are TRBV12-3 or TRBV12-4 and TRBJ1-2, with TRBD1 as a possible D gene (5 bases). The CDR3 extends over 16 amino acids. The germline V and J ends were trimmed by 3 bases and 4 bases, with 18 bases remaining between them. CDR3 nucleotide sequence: TGTGCCAGCAGTTTTGGGGGACGGGGTTCCCCCTATGGCTACACCTTC. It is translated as CASSFGGRGSPYGYTF.

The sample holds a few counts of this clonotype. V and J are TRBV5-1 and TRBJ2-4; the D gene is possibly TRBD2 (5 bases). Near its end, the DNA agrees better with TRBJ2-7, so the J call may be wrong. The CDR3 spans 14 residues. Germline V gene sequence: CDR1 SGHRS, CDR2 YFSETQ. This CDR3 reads CASSLFTGTYEQYF. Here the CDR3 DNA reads TGCGCCAGCAGCTTGTTCACGGGGACCTACGAGCAGTACTTC.

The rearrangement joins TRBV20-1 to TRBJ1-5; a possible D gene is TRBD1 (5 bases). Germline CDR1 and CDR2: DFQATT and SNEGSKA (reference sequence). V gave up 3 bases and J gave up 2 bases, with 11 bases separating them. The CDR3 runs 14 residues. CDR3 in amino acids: CSASPGGGNQPQHF. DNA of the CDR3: TGCAGTGCTAGCCCCGGGGGTGGCAATCAGCCCCAGCATTTT.

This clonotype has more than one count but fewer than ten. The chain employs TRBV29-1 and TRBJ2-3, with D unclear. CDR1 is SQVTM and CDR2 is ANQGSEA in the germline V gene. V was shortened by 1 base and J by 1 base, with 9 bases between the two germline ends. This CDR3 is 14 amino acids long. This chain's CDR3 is CSVEVLRGTDTQYF. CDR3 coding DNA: TGCAGCGTTGAAGTTCTCCGGGGCACAGATACGCAGTATTTT.

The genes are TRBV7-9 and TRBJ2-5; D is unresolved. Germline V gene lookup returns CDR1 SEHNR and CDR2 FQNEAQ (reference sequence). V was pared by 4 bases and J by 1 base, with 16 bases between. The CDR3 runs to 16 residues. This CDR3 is CASSSRSGPLQETQYF. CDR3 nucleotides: TGTGCCAGCAGCTCTCGCTCCGGGCCGCTCCAAGAGACCCAGTACTTC.

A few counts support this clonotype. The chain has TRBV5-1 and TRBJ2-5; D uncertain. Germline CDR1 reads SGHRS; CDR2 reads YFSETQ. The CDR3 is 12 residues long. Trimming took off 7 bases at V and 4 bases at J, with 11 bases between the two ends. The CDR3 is CASHSRPETQYF. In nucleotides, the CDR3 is TGCGCCAGCCATAGCCGTCCAGAGACCCAGTACTTC.

CDR3 amino acids: CASSLGFGDTQYF. The CDR3 region has the DNA TGTGCCAGCAGCCTAGGGTTTGGAGATACGCAGTATTTT. The chain combines TRBV7-2 with TRBJ2-3; D remains ambiguous. Trimming cost V 5 bases and J 5 bases, with 11 bases left between them. The CDR3 is 13 amino acids. CDR1 and CDR2 from the germline V gene are SGHTA and FQGNSA.

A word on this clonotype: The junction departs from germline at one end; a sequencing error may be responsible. Written as DNA, the CDR3 is TGTGTCATCAGCGAGGACTTTTGGAGCGGGAAGGGGAGCTCCTACGAGCAGTACTTC. Amino acids: CVISEDFWSGKGSSYEQYF. The rearrangement links TRBV10-3 to TRBJ2-7; TRBD2 matches at 7 bases. This CDR3 has 19 amino acids. Germline assignment: CDR1 ENHRY and CDR2 SYGVKD.

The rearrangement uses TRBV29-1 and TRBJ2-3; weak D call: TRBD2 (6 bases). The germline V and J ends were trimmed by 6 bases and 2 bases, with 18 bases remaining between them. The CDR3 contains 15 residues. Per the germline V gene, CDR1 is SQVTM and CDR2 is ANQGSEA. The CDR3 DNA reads TGCAGCGTGGCTGTATTAGCGGCATACACAGATACGCAGTATTTT. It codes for CSVAVLAAYTDTQYF.

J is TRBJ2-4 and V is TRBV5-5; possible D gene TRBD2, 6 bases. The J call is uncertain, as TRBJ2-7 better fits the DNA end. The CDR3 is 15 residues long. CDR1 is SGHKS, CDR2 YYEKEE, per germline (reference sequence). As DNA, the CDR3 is TGTGCCAGCAGACTAGCCGGGACCGTGACCTACGAGCAGTACTTC. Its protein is CASRLAGTVTYEQYF.

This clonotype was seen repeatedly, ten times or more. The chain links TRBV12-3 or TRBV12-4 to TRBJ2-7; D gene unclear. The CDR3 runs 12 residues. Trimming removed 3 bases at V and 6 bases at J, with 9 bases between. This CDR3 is CASSFPGSEQYF. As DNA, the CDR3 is TGTGCCAGCAGTTTTCCGGGCTCCGAGCAGTACTTC.

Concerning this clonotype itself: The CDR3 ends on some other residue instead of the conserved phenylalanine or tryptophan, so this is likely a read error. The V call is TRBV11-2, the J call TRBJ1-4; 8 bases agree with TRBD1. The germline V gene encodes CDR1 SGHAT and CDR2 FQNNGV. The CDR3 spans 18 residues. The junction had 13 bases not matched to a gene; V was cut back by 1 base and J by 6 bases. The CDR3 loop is CASSLGHRDRWTYEKLFL. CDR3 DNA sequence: TGTGCCAGCAGCTTAGGCCACCGGGACAGGTGGACCTATGAAAAACTGTTTTTG.

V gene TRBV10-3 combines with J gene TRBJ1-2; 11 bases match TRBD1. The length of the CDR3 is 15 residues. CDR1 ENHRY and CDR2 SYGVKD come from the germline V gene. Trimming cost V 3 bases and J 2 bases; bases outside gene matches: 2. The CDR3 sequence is CAISEGDRGNYGYTF. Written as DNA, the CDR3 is TGTGCCATCAGTGAAGGGGACAGGGGGAACTATGGCTACACCTTC.

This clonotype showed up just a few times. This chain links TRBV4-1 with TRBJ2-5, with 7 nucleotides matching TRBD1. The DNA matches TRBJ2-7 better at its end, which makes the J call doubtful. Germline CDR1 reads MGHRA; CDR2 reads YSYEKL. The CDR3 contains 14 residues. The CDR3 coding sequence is TGCGCCAGCAGCCAAGGGGGGACAGACTACGAGCAGTACTTC. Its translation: CASSQGGTDYEQYF.

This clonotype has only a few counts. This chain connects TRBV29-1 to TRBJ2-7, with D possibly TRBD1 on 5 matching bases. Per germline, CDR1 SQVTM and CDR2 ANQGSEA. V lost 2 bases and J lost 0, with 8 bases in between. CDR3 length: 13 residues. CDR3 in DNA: TGCAGCGTTGAAACAGGCGCCTCCTACGAGCAGTACTTC. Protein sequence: CSVETGASYEQYF.